This T cell receptor beta chain was recovered during a study of CD8 T cells in ankylosing spondylitis. Study conclusions and caveats: Some of these motif variants have turned up before, in reports on reactive arthritis synovial fluid and blood. Disease-linked clones proved CD8+ and comparatively uncommon in peripheral blood. Roughly eight highly homologous variants formed a TCR beta motif that appeared characteristic of ankylosing spondylitis blood.

For TCR beta, libraries came from quantitative 5'-RACE with molecular barcodes. Using its own MiXCR run on the 5' RACE reads, TCRdb lists one record per CDR3 protein. This sample has about 240,000 distinct CDR3 sequences, with 8.6% found just once. V lost 7 bases, J lost 4 bases, and 11 bases lay in between. Germline values: CDR1 MNHNS, CDR2 SASEGT. The CDR3 extends over 13 amino acids. Points on this clonotype: Its specificity is not known.

This chain connects TRBV6-1 to TRBJ2-1, with D uncertain. The sample consisted of blood, either unsorted or a sorted T cell fraction (not recorded which). This TCR came from a male donor with ankylosing spondylitis or in good health (not recorded which). The DNA of the CDR3 is TGTGCCAGCACAATGTGGGAATACAATGAGCAGTTCTTC. This encodes CASTMWEYNEQFF.